Below, 15 T cell receptor beta chains from the same sample are listed, as sequenced in a study of response to subunit inactivated influenza vaccine. Each CDR3 protein is one row after TCRdb ran MiXCR on the RT-PCR reads. The table has roughly 520,000 distinct CDR3 sequences, about 25% seen once. Sequencing was performed on CD4+ T cells sorted from PBMCs, taken 5 days after vaccination. All receptors come from a man aged 45-65 years who received an inactivated influenza vaccine.

The chain recombines TRBV7-2 with TRBJ2-5; D is ambiguous. Trimming cost V 6 bases and J 0 bases, with 5 bases left between them. This CDR3 spans 12 amino acids. Germline V gene lookup returns CDR1 SGHTA and CDR2 FQGNSA. The chain's CDR3 is CASRLNQETQYF. In nucleotides, the CDR3 is TGTGCCAGCAGGCTAAACCAAGAGACCCAGTACTTC.

This clonotype was detected only a few times. The gene calls are TRBV20-1 and TRBJ2-1, with 8 bases lining up with TRBD1. With 4 bases clipped from V and 3 bases from J, the junction kept 2 bases outside the gene matches. There are 13 residues in the CDR3. CDR1 and CDR2 from the germline V gene are DFQATT and SNEGSKA (reference sequence). Here the CDR3 DNA reads TGCAGTGCTACCGGGACAGGCTACAATGAGCAGTTCTTC. It is translated as CSATGTGYNEQFF.

This rearrangement joins TRBV6-1 to TRBJ1-1, with D tentatively TRBD1 (5 bases). V lost 0 bases to trimming and J lost 5 bases, with 10 bases between them. Germline V gene data show CDR1 as MNHNS and CDR2 as SASEGT. This CDR3 comprises 14 residues. Here the CDR3 DNA reads TGTGCCAGCAGTGAAGCGAGGGGTTGGACTGAAGCTTTCTTT. Translated: CASSEARGWTEAFF.

In its sample, this clonotype was seen many times. V and J are TRBV15 and TRBJ1-5, with D possibly being TRBD1 (5 bases). CDR1 and CDR2 from the germline V gene are LNHNV and YYDKDF (reference sequence). The CDR3 is made up of 15 amino acids. The ends were cut back, 0 bases at V and 4 bases at J, with 10 bases in the middle. CDR3 residues: CATSRDLGGNQPQHF. The CDR3 DNA sequence: TGTGCCACCAGCAGAGATTTGGGGGGTAATCAGCCCCAGCATTTT.

This rearrangement joins TRBV5-1 to TRBJ1-1; the match to TRBD1 covers 8 bases. Trimming removed 2 bases from V and 4 bases from J; junction bases left unmatched: 10. The CDR3 is 16 amino acids. In germline, CDR1 is SGHRS, CDR2 YFSETQ. Here the CDR3 DNA reads TGCGCCAGCAGCTTATGGACAGGGTCCGATGGCACTGAAGCTTTCTTT. It is translated as CASSLWTGSDGTEAFF.

This chain uses TRBV4-2 with TRBJ2-3, with TRBD1 matching over 10 bases. The V gene end was trimmed by 1 base and the J gene end by 6 bases; junction bases not matched to a gene: 7. The CDR3 runs 16 residues. Germline V lookup: CDR1 LGHNA, CDR2 YNFKEQ. This CDR3 is CASSQGPETGGDTQYF. Written as DNA, the CDR3 is TGTGCCAGCAGCCAAGGGCCGGAGACAGGGGGCGATACGCAGTATTTT.

Points on this clonotype: Given a much more abundant clone one base away, this may be a read error. CDR3 amino acids: CAISQETGTNTEAFF. Written as DNA, the CDR3 is TGCGCCATCAGCCAAGAGACCGGGACAAACACTGAAGCTTTCTTT. This sequence joins TRBV4-3 and TRBJ1-1; possible D gene TRBD1, 6 bases. The CDR3 length is 15 residues. Germline V gene sequence: CDR1 LGHNA, CDR2 YSLEER.

In this sample, this clonotype turned up a few times. This sequence joins TRBV12-3 or TRBV12-4 and TRBJ1-5, with 11 nucleotides matching TRBD1. CDR3 length: 17 residues. The junction had 9 bases not matched to a gene; V was cut back by 1 base and J by 7 bases. The CDR3 is CASSLVGTGGTGQPQHF. CDR3 sequence (DNA): TGTGCCAGCAGTTTAGTTGGGACAGGGGGAACGGGGCAGCCCCAGCATTTT.

The rearrangement joins TRBV9 to TRBJ1-6, with D possibly being TRBD1 (5 bases). The V and J ends lost 3 bases and 7 bases respectively, with 17 bases between them. This CDR3 region has 16 residues. Germline V gene data show CDR1 as SGDLS and CDR2 as YYNGEE. The DNA of the CDR3 is TGTGCCAGCAGCGCCGAGCCGGGACTGACGAATTCACCCCTCCACTTT. It encodes CASSAEPGLTNSPLHF.

The table lists this clonotype with many counts. This chain links TRBV7-2 with TRBJ2-7; the match to TRBD1 covers 8 bases. Germline V gene sequence: CDR1 SGHTA, CDR2 FQGNSA. J gave up 3 bases and V 4 bases, and 2 bases lay outside the gene matches. This CDR3 is built from 13 residues. CDR3 bases: TGTGCCAGCAGCTCACAGGGGGGCTACGAGCAGTACTTC. It translates to CASSSQGGYEQYF. Based on the CDR3 plus reference TRBV7-2 and TRBJ2-7, the full variable domain is GAGVSQSPSNKVTEKGKDVELRCDPISGHTALYWYRQSLGQGLEFLIYFQGNSAPDKSGLPSDRFSAERTGGSVSTLTIQRTQQEDSAVYLCASSSQGGYEQYFGPGTRLTVT.

This sequence joins TRBV11-2 and TRBJ1-2; TRBD1 matches 7 bases. This CDR3 contains 15 residues. J was trimmed by 4 bases and V by 4 bases; bases with no gene match: 9. Germline V lookup: CDR1 SGHAT, CDR2 FQNNGV. The CDR3 loop reads CASSSSRGSVYGYTF. CDR3 DNA sequence: TGTGCCAGCAGCTCCTCCAGGGGGAGTGTCTATGGCTACACCTTC.

This chain joins TRBV6-2 or TRBV6-3 and TRBJ2-7, with TRBD1 as a possible D gene (6 bases). Looked up from germline, CDR1 is MNHEY and CDR2 is SVGEGT. V was cut by 6 bases and J by 6 bases, with 18 bases left in between. The CDR3 runs to 14 residues. The DNA for the CDR3 is TGTGCCAGCAGCCCACAGGGCGGGTTGACCGAGCAGTACTTC. Residues: CASSPQGGLTEQYF.

This clonotype was seen a handful of times. The chain employs TRBV9 and TRBJ1-1, with a weak D call TRBD1 (5 bases). Trimming cost V 4 bases and J 1 base, with 11 bases left between them. Looked up from germline, CDR1 is SGDLS and CDR2 is YYNGEE. This CDR3 is 14 amino acids long. The CDR3 protein is CASSPDSENTEAFF. The CDR3 DNA reads as TGTGCCAGCAGCCCCGACAGTGAGAACACTGAAGCTTTCTTT.

V gene TRBV12-3 or TRBV12-4 combines with J gene TRBJ1-5, with 9 bases lining up with TRBD1. Trimming took 6 bases from V and 10 from J; bases not matched to a gene: 10. This CDR3 has 14 residues. The CDR3 loop is CASRGTGGVGPQHF. The CDR3 nucleotides are TGTGCCAGCAGAGGAACAGGGGGCGTTGGACCCCAGCATTTT.

This clonotype was seen a few times. The V gene is TRBV20-1, the J gene TRBJ1-2, with D unclear. The CDR3 totals 12 residues. Germline V gene sequence: CDR1 DFQATT, CDR2 SNEGSKA (reference sequence). The CDR3 loop is CSGKTGNYGYTF. CDR3 sequence (DNA): TGCAGCGGAAAGACGGGGAACTATGGCTACACCTTC.